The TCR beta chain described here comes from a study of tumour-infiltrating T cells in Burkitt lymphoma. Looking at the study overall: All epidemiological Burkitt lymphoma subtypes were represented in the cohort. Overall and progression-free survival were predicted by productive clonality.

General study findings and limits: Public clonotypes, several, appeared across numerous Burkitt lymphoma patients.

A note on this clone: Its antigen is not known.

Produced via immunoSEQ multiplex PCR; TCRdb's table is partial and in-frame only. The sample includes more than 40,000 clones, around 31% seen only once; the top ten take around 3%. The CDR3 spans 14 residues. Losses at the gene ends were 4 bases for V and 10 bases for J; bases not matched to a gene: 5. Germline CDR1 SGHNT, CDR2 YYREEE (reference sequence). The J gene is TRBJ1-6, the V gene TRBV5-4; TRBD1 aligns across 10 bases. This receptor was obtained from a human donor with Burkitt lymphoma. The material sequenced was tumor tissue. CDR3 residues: CASSRDRGGSPLHF. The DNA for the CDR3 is TGTGCCAGCAGCCGGGACAGGGGTGGGTCACCCCTCCACTTT.